Below, one T cell receptor (beta chain) is given with its context. No antigen is known for it. Base qualities are not at hand, and no much larger clone is one base apart. The CDR3 runs 11 amino acids, cysteine and phenylalanine included. Only CDR3 DNA is held: 33 bases, read in frame from base 1. The data were taken from a study of identical twins (TCRdb year 2016). About the study as a whole: The study deep-sequenced TCR alpha and beta repertoires from monozygotic twins, unrelated adults of various ages and cord blood to test whether fetal clonotypes persist. To rule out contamination, the twin experiments were replicated at different times with different library preparation protocols. What the study reported, not specific to this receptor: Conclusions relied on cross-sectional statistical analysis, since the same donors could not be followed over many years. Zero-insertion analyses could be partly confounded by invariant T cells such as MAIT and iNKT, though diverse VJ usage argued against such confounding for most clonotypes. Fewer insertions were carried by abundant cord blood beta clonotypes, a similar but weaker trend appeared in young adult naive repertoires, and no such trend appeared in memory repertoires. Compared with coincidental sharing between unrelated individuals, out-of-frame TCR alpha sequences shared between twins showed an excess of sequences with low generation probability. Excess twin sharing in beta out-of-frame sequences was weaker because fewer shared sequences lowered the signal-to-noise ratio. Recombination models systematically underestimated out-of-frame TCR alpha sharing in monozygotic twins but agreed with sharing between unrelated individuals.

Library generation was performed with 5' RACE. The data were produced on an Illumina HiSeq 2000. A universal primer binding site was introduced by template switching, and a unique molecular identifier was present in the final cDNA, enabling accurate counting of TCR cDNA molecules. Specific primers in the conserved constant-segment region were used to synthesize first-strand cDNA for the TCR alpha and beta chains. Each cDNA library was double barcoded, with a SMART-Mk sample barcode plus Illumina barcodes, to control for contamination. TruSeq adapter sequences along with Illumina sample barcodes were introduced in two successive PCR steps. TCR alpha and beta cDNA libraries were sequenced on the Illumina HiSeq platform with custom primers. On the study's bioinformatics: Raw reads were processed with MiGEC to extract unique molecular identifiers, and MiXCR was used to determine CDR3 positions. For each individual, recombination models were inferred using an EM algorithm with the repgenHMM and IGoR tools. The tcR package in R was used for shared clonotype analysis, with sharing normalized by the product of cloneset sizes. To study raw recombination free of thymic and clonal selection effects, out-of-frame nonproductive sequences were analyzed. The public reads were reprocessed in TCRdb via fastp at Q25 and MiXCR, keeping in-frame beta chains. Entries are consolidated by CDR3 protein sequence, retaining the most common genes and DNA. The authors' filters were not applied to this entry. This sample holds 500,000 to 550,000 distinct CDR3 sequences; approximately 20% were observed only once. Approximately 0.52% of the sample lies in the top ten.

All donors were healthy Caucasians. The twin cohort consisted of three pairs of female monozygotic twins, all aged about 18 to 29 years. Positive isolation kits from Invitrogen were used to isolate the CD4+ and CD8+ T cell populations. The same data also went into a second study, on yellow fever vaccine responses in identical twins. As the second paper documents: According to the authors, in identical twins the way T cells responded to vaccination appeared partly convergent and partly personalized. In identical twins, the study followed T cell clones that responded to the vaccine with precision.

The source is a young woman in good health. The chain was built from TRBV21-1 and TRBJ2-3; no DNA check was done on the table's D call, TRBD2. TRBV21-1 is a pseudogene locus. The sample consisted of CD4+ T cells sorted from blood. The DNA sequence is given as TGTGCCAGCCCCGGGGCTGATACGCAGTATTTT. It codes for CASPGADTQYF.